This T cell receptor (beta chain) was identified during a study of cytomegalovirus exposure and HLA in healthy donors (dated by TCRdb to about 2017). With respect to the entire study: An earlier analysis of several hundred of the donors reported approximately 300 Gb of sequence data and 120 million or so unique TCR beta sequences from about 200 million T cells. The study aimed to test whether cataloging public T cell receptors could reveal signatures of past pathogen exposure. Because of strong linkage in the cohort, five DR-DQ haplotypes were treated as single units for association and clustering. To predict cytomegalovirus infection status, the study brought together high-throughput TCR immunosequencing, statistical association of individual TCRs with disease status, and machine learning. Among roughly 370 genotyped donors of the cohort, an average of approximately 250,000 unique TCR beta nucleotide sequences were sequenced per donor, roughly 18% of them non-productive. A later genetic analysis used genome-wide SNP genotypes for 398 of the 666 donors, treating that subset as a discovery cohort. To decide whether each TCR beta V gene segment behaved as functional or pseudogenic, an earlier analysis of 587 of the donors relied on high-throughput TCR beta sequencing. Typing coverage differed by locus: A, B, C, DRB1 and DQB1 were typed in roughly 629-630 donors, DQA1 in about 560, DPA1 in roughly 590, and DPB1 in 472. A separate validation cohort of 90 to 150 different subjects was used in addition to the approximately 700-subject first cohort. Of the approximately 400 genotyped donors, 65% to 90% were placed in the genetic ancestry cluster associated with self-reported Caucasian donors. Donor age, sex, ethnicity and CMV serostatus were collected together with the repertoire data. Around 330 gigabases of sequencing data and around 90 million unique TCR sequences made up an early release that covered roughly 670 HLA-typed donors. Class I and class II HLA loci were covered by the typing at four-digit resolution. Every repertoire in the discovery cohort had been generated on one and the same sequencing platform. Rather than drawing on any new phenotypic data, the later analysis identified candidate immune exposures from TCR beta sequences and the way those sequences occurred across donors. A later analysis re-analyzed previously published TCR beta repertoires from 500 to 700 donors and added high-resolution HLA genotyping to study TCR occurrence patterns. The T cell repertoires of 670 or so subjects were profiled by immunosequencing and related to cytomegalovirus serostatus.

The cohort comprised 710 or so healthy bone marrow donors. Cohort members were all nominally healthy when sampled, although unrecorded immune exposures were likely present. The donor tested CMV seropositive and was one of the 289 seropositive cohort members. A peripheral blood sample was provided by each donor, and peripheral blood mononuclear cells were used for TCR beta sequencing. Genomic DNA extraction from the blood cell samples was performed with the Qiagen DNeasy Blood Extraction Kit. Broader findings and caveats from the paper: Specific HLA alleles were associated with 15,000 to 20,000 TCR beta sequences at a false discovery rate of 0.05 in a later analysis. A further reported finding was that TCR beta sequences accurately predicted the HLA-A and HLA-B alleles for most subjects in the first cohort. Compared with equally common non-associated chains, HLA-associated TCR beta chains in a later analysis were more clonally expanded and had lower generation probabilities. An earlier analysis of approximately 540 of the donors showed that most TCR beta V segments appeared in productive rearrangements either about 87% or about 30% of the time, which broadly matched IMGT annotations. In vitro tests confirmed that a few of the cytomegalovirus-associated TCR beta chains recognize cytomegalovirus antigens. Because HLA typing was unavailable for some donors at each locus, only the typed subset was used in association tests. Cytomegalovirus status was reported to be diagnosed by the classifier with high specificity and sensitivity in both the original and validation cohorts. When HLA alleles, especially DR and DQ, strongly co-occurred, TCR associations were difficult to assign to individual alleles. Seventeen rarely observed V segments, including chromosome 9 orphons, were excluded from the earlier analysis of several hundred of the donors because counts were too low. A later genetic analysis reported fewer N-insertions in productive TCRs among donors in an Asian-associated ancestry cluster than the approximately 670-donor mean. In a later analysis, most CMV-associated TCR beta chains were found to appear HLA-restricted, with HLA associations seemingly driven largely by CMV exposure. The cohort was sequenced for TCR beta chains only, and without alpha or paired-chain data the features that could be detected were limited. The only immune exposure information available for the cohort was CMV serostatus. Linkage disequilibrium might explain the correlated functional status among segregating V segments, but an unknown experimental factor could not be ruled out. In a later analysis, several top co-occurrence clusters were reported to appear linked to parvovirus B19, influenza, CMV and Epstein-Barr virus. Some IMGT-functional V segments, including TRBV6-2 and TRBV6-3, could not be distinguished by the 87-base-pair reads and were therefore excluded. The study gave a list of some 150 TCR beta chains associated with cytomegalovirus. It was suggested by the authors that the approach could potentially be generalized to other disease states and immunological phenotypes. While some public TCRs were present in many individuals, most TCR sequences turned up only very rarely across donors. The presence/absence analyses assumed that sequencing depth was roughly uniform across donors, and that assumption may not be true. A group of highly shared sequence variants was considered likely to be a technical artifact of the sequencing pipeline. In a later analysis, the rate of TCR association differed among HLA loci, with DRB1 alleles having the most associated TCRs and HLA-C alleles having the fewest. An association between a missense DCLRE1C variant and V-gene and J-gene trimming of TCR beta chains was found in a later genetic analysis and replicated in an independent cohort.

Libraries were constructed by the immunoSEQ multiplex PCR assay. For the multiplex PCR, a mixture combining 60 forward primers for TCR Vbeta segments and 13 reverse primers for TCR Jbeta segments was used. A multiplex PCR assay on genomic DNA amplified the CDR3 region of rearranged TCR beta genes. The Illumina HiSeq System was used to sequence the amplified TCR beta libraries as 87-base-pair reads. On the study's bioinformatics: A later analysis tallied about 77 million unique TCR beta chains across the roughly 610 repertoires, and about 12 million of those chains were shared by two or more donors. Raw reads were error-corrected and collapsed into unique sequences with a nearest-neighbor algorithm that merged closely related sequences to remove PCR and sequencing errors. Alignment of CDR3 sequences to IMGT reference sequences was used to assign V, D and J gene segments. For a sequence to be retained, a match of at least six nucleotides was required to both a V gene segment and a J gene segment. A rearrangement counted as productive if the CDR3 had no stop codons and remained in frame with V and J, and every other rearrangement counted as non-productive. Following IMGT convention, CDR3 was defined as the stretch from the second conserved V-encoded cysteine to the conserved J-encoded phenylalanine. The earlier analysis of 587 of the donors excluded any sequence lacking an unambiguous match to a single V gene segment. In an earlier analysis of several hundred of the donors, a V segment was called functional when productive rearrangements were above 56.7%, and segregating when the standard deviation between donors exceeded 5%. A statistical classification framework was built to diagnose cytomegalovirus status from the catalog of TCR beta chain sequences. V and J gene assignment, in a later analysis, came from comparing TCR nucleotide sequences with IMGT/GENE-DB human TR gene sequences. The TCRdist pipeline was used in a later analysis to assign CDR3 sequences and most-parsimonious VDJ recombination scenarios. In a later analysis, each TCR beta chain was defined by its CDR3 amino acid sequence together with its V-gene family, and reads without a unique V-gene family were excluded. A later analysis removed roughly 590 highly shared, low-generation-probability nucleotide sequences to deal with suspected cross-contamination and a sequencing artifact. In a later analysis, a clonal expansion index was calculated for each public chain from normalized within-repertoire ranks of inferred template counts. Generation probabilities in a later analysis came from a VDJ recombination model fitted to out-of-frame rearrangements, and those results were checked against IGoR. In a later analysis, hypergeometric tests were used to score TCR-TCR, TCR-HLA and TCR-CMV co-occurrence, with a repertoire-size bias correction applied to TCR pairs. A later analysis estimated false discovery rates by permuting HLA or CMV assignments 20 times. In a later analysis, co-occurring TCRs were grouped with DBSCAN, and TCRdist sequence similarity was added when clustering was performed within HLA-allele-positive subsets. Co-occurrence clustering excluded repertoires with fewer than 30,000 or more than 120,000 public chains, plus five with anomalous nucleotide sharing. TCRdb provides this immuneACCESS table in a form limited to in-frame rearrangements. Some clones are lacking; in checked studies, under half of them reflect an unresolved V gene, and why the rest are absent is not known. D and trimming were read from the DNA, whereas the V and J calls and clone size are those reported in that table. The sample table contains some 200,000 clones; only one count was recorded for about four fifths of them. The top ten constitute under 2% of the sample.

This clone was counted a few times. Its antigen has not been determined. No much larger clonotype is one base removed from it; base qualities were not supplied. Looking up the germline V gene yields CDR1 SGHVS and CDR2 FQNEAQ. V ends up 5 bases short and J 3 bases short, with an unmatched junction base count of 4. Including the terminal cysteine and phenylalanine, the CDR3 comprises 13 residues. Only the CDR3 DNA is retained, 39 bases long and in frame from the first base. The TCR was taken from a girl aged 5-17 years in good health and CMV-seropositive. The sequence is built from TRBV7-8 and TRBJ2-7, and TRBD2 aligns with 7 junction nucleotides. The sample comprised PBMCs. The CDR3 here reads CASSTGGFYEQYF. In nucleotide form, the sequence is TGTGCCAGCAGCACGGGGGGATTCTACGAGCAGTACTTC. Reference TRBV7-8 and TRBJ2-7 proteins supply the regions before and after the CDR3; the full variable domain is: GAGVSQSPRYKVAKRGQDVALRCDPISGHVSLFWYQQALGQGPEFLTYFQNEAQLDKSGLPSDRFFAERPEGSVSTLKIQRTQQEDSAVYLCASSTGGFYEQYFGPGTRLTVT.